These 10 T cell receptor beta chains were all obtained from the same sample, sequenced in a study of OX40 agonist ivuxolimab in advanced cancers. Assay: immunoSEQ multiplex PCR; the TCRdb copy retains only in-frame clones and omits some. The sample contains under 45,000 clones, 85% of which appear only once. This sample comprised CD4+ or CD8+ T cells sorted from blood, obtained in a trial of the OX40 agonist ivuxolimab. These receptors were obtained from an adult with an advanced solid tumor such as melanoma, head and neck, liver or kidney cancer.

The rearrangement links TRBV10-3 to TRBJ2-3, with TRBD1 as a possible D gene (5 bases). This CDR3 contains 14 residues. Trimming left V 3 bases short and J 2 bases short, with 9 bases between. CDR1 and CDR2 (germline): ENHRY, SYGVKD. CDR3 nucleotides: TGTGCCATCAGTGATGGCAGGGACACAGATACGCAGTATTTT. Its translation is CAISDGRDTDTQYF.

This clone was counted a single time. The chain recombines TRBV5-4 with TRBJ2-3; D possibly corresponds to TRBD2 (6 bases). This CDR3 spans 13 amino acids. Germline V gene lookup returns CDR1 SGHNT and CDR2 YYREEE (reference sequence). Between the trimmed V and J ends, which lost 4 bases and 3 bases, there was a span of 9 bases. For the CDR3, the DNA is TGTGCCAGCAGCCAGACTAGTACAGATACGCAGTATTTT. It yields the protein CASSQTSTDTQYF.

The V gene is TRBV7-9, the J gene TRBJ1-2; the match to TRBD1 covers 7 bases. Germline CDR1 SEHNR, CDR2 FQNEAQ (reference sequence). Trimming took 5 bases from V and 2 from J; bases not matched to a gene: 2. The CDR3 runs to 13 residues. CDR3 in amino acids: CASSLGQNYGYTF. DNA for the CDR3: TGTGCCAGCAGCCTGGGACAGAACTATGGCTACACCTTC.

The chain employs TRBV11-2 and TRBJ2-7, with TRBD1 as a possible D gene (6 bases). The CDR3 runs 14 residues. Germline assignment: CDR1 SGHAT and CDR2 FQNNGV. The germline V and J ends were trimmed by 5 bases and 5 bases, with 16 bases remaining between them. CDR3 region: CASSPRPGAHEQYF. As DNA, the CDR3 is TGTGCCAGCAGCCCCCGCCCAGGGGCGCACGAGCAGTACTTC.

The chain recombines TRBV19 with TRBJ2-1; no definite D call. The V end lost 4 bases, the J end lost 2 bases, and 12 bases lay between the germline ends. The CDR3 covers 15 residues. Germline CDR1 reads LNHDA; CDR2 reads SQIVND (reference sequence). DNA for the CDR3: TGTGCCAGTAGTAATCCCCAACGGGCCTACAATGAGCAGTTCTTC. It encodes CASSNPQRAYNEQFF.

The chain employs TRBV5-4 and TRBJ2-3; no definite D call. The V end was cut by 0 bases, the J end by 7 bases, with 12 bases between. The CDR3 length is 14 residues. The germline V gene has CDR1 SGHNT and CDR2 YYREEE (reference sequence). DNA of the CDR3: TGTGCCAGCAGCTTGGTCGGAGAGGTTCATACGCAGTATTTT. Translated, it gives CASSLVGEVHTQYF.

This clone appeared a single time. The rearrangement uses TRBV9 and TRBJ2-1, with a tentative D call TRBD2 (6 bases). The CDR3 extends over 13 amino acids. Germline CDR1 reads SGDLS; CDR2 reads YYNGEE. V lost 7 bases and J 3 bases, leaving 11 bases between the germline ends. This CDR3 is CASDRGDYNEQFF. CDR3 sequence (DNA): TGTGCCAGCGATCGCGGGGACTACAATGAGCAGTTCTTC.

V and J are TRBV18 and TRBJ2-3; D gene uncertain. Germline V gene data show CDR1 as KGHSH and CDR2 as LQKENI. This CDR3 is 15 amino acids long. V dropped 3 bases and J dropped 2 bases, with 12 bases sitting between them. The CDR3 region has the DNA TGTGCCAGCTCACCGAGGAACACAGACACAGATACGCAGTATTTT. Protein product: CASSPRNTDTDTQYF.

The V call is TRBV4-1, the J call TRBJ2-6; 8 bases are shared with TRBD1. This CDR3 has 17 amino acids. Germline V gene data show CDR1 as MGHRA and CDR2 as YSYEKL. Trimming cost V 4 bases and J 1 base; bases outside gene matches: 6. CDR3: CASSPWTGRSGANVLTF. For the CDR3, the DNA is TGCGCCAGCAGCCCCTGGACAGGGAGGTCTGGGGCCAACGTCCTGACTTTC.

The chain is built from TRBV5-1 and TRBJ1-4; perhaps TRBD1 as D (6 bases). The CDR3 is 15 residues long. V lost 2 bases to trimming and J lost 5 bases, with 13 bases between them. Germline V CDR1 and CDR2: SGHRS, YFSETQ. CDR3 loop: CASSLQGLLNEKLFF. CDR3 DNA sequence: TGCGCCAGCAGCTTACAGGGACTCCTCAATGAAAAACTGTTTTTT.